The TCR beta chain under discussion was sequenced for a study of shared clonotypes between healthy human individuals. Study background: Three plates each covered CD4 naive and memory; CD8 naive two, CD8 memory one. General study results and limits: Non-shared clonotypes showed lower generation probabilities than clonotypes common to all four donors. Roughly 4.6% of naive CD4 clonotypes were common to a few donors.

A word on this clone: Its antigen remains unknown.

The CDR3 totals 11 residues. V lost 2 bases to trimming and J lost 4 bases, with 2 bases between them. CDR1 and CDR2 from the germline V gene are SGHVS and FQNEAQ. Sequenced by immunoSEQ multiplex PCR; TCRdb stores in-frame clones only, minus some. The sample shows about 2.3 million clones, 85% to 95% of them seen only once. All of the donors resided in Nashville, Tennessee, and each was a Caucasian adult. Sequenced: naive CD4+ T cells from PBMCs. Subset indicated: CD45RA+ positively selected. The J gene is TRBJ2-5, the V gene TRBV7-8; D gene unclear. The TCR comes from a man between 18 and 35 years old in good health. Some clones in this sample may be carry-over from other donors' samples. CDR3 protein: CASSLLETQYF. Here the CDR3 DNA reads TGTGCCAGCAGCTTATTAGAGACCCAGTACTTC.